The entry below describes one T cell receptor beta chain. This sample was included in a study of blood T cell repertoires in COVID-19. Overall study context: Acute and convalescent COVID-19 samples came from the United States, Italy and Spain. T cells, B-cell-depleted T cells, or PBMCs supplied cDNA or gDNA.

TCRdb's table, derived via immunoSEQ multiplex PCR, lists solely in-frame clones and lacks some. This sample has a few hundred thousand clones, with about 89% found just once. The CDR3 loop spans 13 amino acids. Germline V gives CDR1 MDHEN, CDR2 SYDVKM. The material sequenced was peripheral blood. The clonotype comes from a young man with acute or convalescent COVID-19. The rearrangement joins TRBV28 to TRBJ1-2, with D maybe TRBD1 (6 bases). The CDR3 is CVTRTATNYGYTF. The CDR3 coding sequence is TGTGTCACACGGACAGCCACTAACTATGGCTACACCTTC.